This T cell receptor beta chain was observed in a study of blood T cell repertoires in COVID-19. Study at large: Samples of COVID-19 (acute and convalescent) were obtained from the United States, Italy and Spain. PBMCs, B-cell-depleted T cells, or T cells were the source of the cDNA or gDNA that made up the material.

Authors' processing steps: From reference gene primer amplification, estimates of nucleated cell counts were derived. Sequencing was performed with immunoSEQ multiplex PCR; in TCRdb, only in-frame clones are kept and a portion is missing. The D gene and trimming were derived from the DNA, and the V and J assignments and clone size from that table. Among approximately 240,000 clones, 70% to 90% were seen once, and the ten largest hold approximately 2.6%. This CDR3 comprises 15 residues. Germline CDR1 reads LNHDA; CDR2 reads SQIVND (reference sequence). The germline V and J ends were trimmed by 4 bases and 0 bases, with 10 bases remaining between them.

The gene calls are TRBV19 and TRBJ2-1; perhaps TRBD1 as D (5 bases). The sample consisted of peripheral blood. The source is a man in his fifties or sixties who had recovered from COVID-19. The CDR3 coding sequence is TGTGCCAGTAGTAAGGGGATTAGCTCCTACAATGAGCAGTTCTTC. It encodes CASSKGISSYNEQFF.